This is a list of T cell receptor beta chains from one sample in a study of early T cells in non-severe SARS-CoV-2 infection. TCRdb used MiXCR to reprocess the 5' RACE reads, holding one entry per CDR3 protein. The sample carries approximately 56,000 distinct CDR3 sequences, 8% to 11% recorded once. The sample consisted of whole blood. These receptors were obtained from an adult who was a healthcare worker with PCR-confirmed SARS-CoV-2 infection or an uninfected control (not recorded which). Each CDR3 is given with its conserved first and last residue. The D gene is left open where the match is weak. Some rows mark clone size as missing; the rest say once, few, many or name a class of expanded clone.

V,length,size,D,J,CDR3,DNA
TRBV20-1,14,few,TRBD2,TRBJ2-7,CSALKTSGDYEQYF,TGCAGTGCCCTGAAGACTAGCGGGGACTACGAGCAGTACTTC
TRBV29-1,12,few,NA,TRBJ2-5,CSARGPAETQYF,TGCAGCGCGCGAGGCCCCGCAGAGACCCAGTACTTC
TRBV20-1,12,NA,TRBD2,TRBJ2-1,CSARTSGKEQFF,TGCAGTGCTCGGACTAGCGGGAAAGAGCAGTTCTTC
TRBV30,13,few,NA,TRBJ2-5,CASTLAGPETQYF,TGTGCCTCTACACTGGCAGGGCCAGAGACCCAGTACTTC
TRBV29-1,11,NA,NA,TRBJ1-2,CSGDSNYGYTF,TGCAGCGGTGACAGTAACTATGGCTACACCTTC
TRBV12-3/TRBV12-4,15,many,NA,TRBJ1-2,CASSLARSVYYGYTF,TGTGCCAGCAGTTTAGCCCGTAGTGTTTACTATGGCTACACCTTC
TRBV7-8,12,few,NA,TRBJ1-1,CASSLVADKAFF,TGTGCCAGCAGCTTGGTGGCAGACAAAGCTTTCTTT
TRBV3-1,15,NA,NA,TRBJ2-3,CASSHLVGQTDTQYF,TGTGCCAGCAGCCACCTGGTCGGTCAAACCGACACGCAGTATTTT
TRBV19,14,few,TRBD2,TRBJ2-1,CASSALAGVNEQFF,TGTGCCAGTAGTGCCTTAGCGGGAGTTAATGAGCAGTTCTTC
TRBV27,14,many,TRBD1,TRBJ1-6,CASSPGQPNSPLHF,TGTGCCAGCAGCCCGGGACAGCCCAATTCACCCCTCCACTTT
TRBV29-1,12,many,TRBD2,TRBJ2-1,CLGQREDNEQFF,TGCCTTGGCCAGCGGGAGGACAATGAGCAGTTCTTC
TRBV29-1,14,NA,NA,TRBJ2-1,CSVVAVRGPGEQFF,TGCAGCGTTGTCGCGGTTAGGGGACCGGGTGAGCAGTTCTTC
TRBV7-2,13,NA,TRBD1,TRBJ1-1,CASRLNRGTEAFF,TGTGCCAGCAGACTTAACAGGGGGACTGAAGCTTTCTTT
TRBV20-1,14,once,TRBD1,TRBJ1-1,CSASPGQGTTEAFF,TGCAGTGCTAGTCCGGGACAGGGGACCACTGAAGCTTTCTTT
TRBV18,14,many,NA,TRBJ2-3,CASSPPRAGDTQYF,TGTGCCAGCTCACCTCCTCGCGCCGGAGATACGCAGTATTTT
TRBV6-1,13,NA,TRBD1,TRBJ1-2,CASRLETGGSYTF,TGTGCCAGCAGGCTGGAGACAGGGGGCAGCTACACCTTC
TRBV29-1,11,many,NA,TRBJ2-1,CSVILYVEQFF,TGCAGCGTGATTTTATATGTTGAGCAGTTCTTC
TRBV3-1,17,NA,TRBD2,TRBJ2-3,CASSLMGLAGSTDTQYF,TGTGCCAGCAGCCTAATGGGACTAGCGGGTAGCACAGATACGCAGTATTTT
TRBV18,14,NA,NA,TRBJ2-5,CASSPTGVRETQYF,TGTGCCAGCTCACCCACCGGGGTACGAGAGACCCAGTACTTC
TRBV13,13,medium-sized,NA,TRBJ2-1,CASSTGDGNEQFF,TGTGCCAGCAGCACGGGGGATGGGAATGAGCAGTTCTTC
TRBV4-3,16,many,NA,TRBJ2-3,CASSPSHVSSTDTQYF,TGCGCCAGCAGCCCTTCTCACGTTTCTAGCACAGATACGCAGTATTTT
TRBV5-5,15,NA,TRBD2,TRBJ2-1,CASSLSGLVNNEQFF,TGTGCCAGCAGCTTGTCTGGACTAGTCAACAATGAGCAGTTCTTC
TRBV12-3/TRBV12-4,15,NA,NA,TRBJ2-6,CASSKDSSGANVLTF,TGTGCCAGCAGTAAGGACAGCTCTGGGGCCAACGTCCTGACTTTC
TRBV18,14,few,NA,TRBJ2-7,CASSRQVSSYEQYF,TGTGCCAGCTCGCGACAGGTTAGCTCCTACGAGCAGTACTTC
TRBV4-1,15,many,TRBD2,TRBJ2-2,CASSLTSGNTGELFF,TGCGCCAGCAGCTTAACTAGCGGGAACACCGGGGAGCTGTTTTTT
TRBV6-1,15,NA,TRBD1,TRBJ2-7,CASSLTGGFSYEQYF,TGTGCCAGCAGTCTAACAGGGGGCTTCTCCTACGAGCAGTACTTC
TRBV20-1,14,NA,TRBD2,TRBJ2-3,CSATPSGSSDTQYF,TGCAGTGCTACCCCTAGCGGGAGTTCAGATACGCAGTATTTT
TRBV20-1,15,few,NA,TRBJ2-4,CSARSESRAKNIQYF,TGCAGTGCTAGATCTGAAAGTCGAGCCAAAAACATTCAGTACTTC
TRBV7-6,15,many,TRBD1,TRBJ2-2,CASRSGTGNTGELFF,TGTGCCAGCAGGTCCGGGACAGGGAACACCGGGGAGCTGTTTTTT
TRBV15,15,many,NA,TRBJ2-5,CATSRDRLFMETQYF,TGTGCCACCAGCAGAGATAGGCTGTTCATGGAGACCCAGTACTTC
TRBV19,12,many,TRBD2,TRBJ2-1,CASSKLAELQFF,TGTGCCAGTAGTAAACTAGCGGAGTTACAGTTCTTC
TRBV12-3/TRBV12-4,14,many,NA,TRBJ1-1,CASSSPGISTEAFF,TGTGCCAGCAGTTCGCCGGGGATTAGCACTGAAGCTTTCTTT
TRBV20-1,15,many,TRBD1,TRBJ2-3,CSARDRTGGRDTQYF,TGCAGTGCTAGAGATCGGACAGGGGGCAGGGATACGCAGTATTTT
TRBV20-1,15,NA,NA,TRBJ2-4,CSAHRQALTKNIQYF,TGCAGTGCTCATCGACAGGCTTTGACCAAAAACATTCAGTACTTC
TRBV29-1,13,few,NA,TRBJ2-1,CSVDAGKRSEQFF,TGCAGCGTTGATGCCGGGAAAAGGAGTGAGCAGTTCTTC
TRBV14,17,few,TRBD1,TRBJ2-5,CASSQEIVGTGKETQYF,TGTGCCAGCAGCCAAGAGATCGTTGGGACAGGGAAAGAGACCCAGTACTTC
TRBV2,16,few,TRBD2,TRBJ2-7,CASSDGSSGKVVEQYF,TGTGCCAGCAGTGATGGGTCTAGCGGGAAAGTAGTCGAGCAGTACTTC
TRBV29-1,14,NA,NA,TRBJ2-5,CSVRVAVPQETQYF,TGCAGCGTTCGGGTAGCGGTCCCACAAGAGACCCAGTACTTC
TRBV7-2,15,many,TRBD2,TRBJ2-1,CASSLGLAVYNEQFF,TGTGCCAGCAGCTTAGGACTAGCGGTCTACAATGAGCAGTTCTTC
TRBV12-3/TRBV12-4,16,many,NA,TRBJ2-2,CASSFYGYRNTGELFF,TGTGCCAGCAGTTTTTACGGCTACCGGAACACCGGGGAGCTGTTTTTT
TRBV6-1,15,NA,NA,TRBJ2-7,CASSAAWGLSYEQYF,TGTGCCAGCAGTGCGGCCTGGGGATTAAGCTACGAGCAGTACTTC
TRBV24-1,16,NA,NA,TRBJ2-2,CATSDPAGANTGELFF,TGTGCCACCAGTGATCCCGCAGGGGCCAACACCGGGGAGCTGTTTTTT
TRBV24-1,15,NA,NA,TRBJ2-1,CATSDLQPSPSEQFF,TGTGCCACCAGTGATTTGCAGCCTAGCCCGTCGGAGCAGTTCTTC
TRBV18,15,many,TRBD1,TRBJ1-2,CASNQGGNNNYGYTF,TGTGCCAGCAACCAGGGGGGAAACAATAACTATGGCTACACCTTC
TRBV3-1,19,many,TRBD2,TRBJ2-1,CASSPRGLAVMSSYNEQFF,TGTGCCAGCAGCCCAAGGGGACTAGCGGTAATGAGCTCCTACAATGAGCAGTTCTTC
TRBV9,16,few,NA,TRBJ2-1,CASSVATGVRYNEQFF,TGTGCCAGCAGCGTAGCGACGGGCGTTAGGTACAATGAGCAGTTCTTC
TRBV11-2,15,NA,NA,TRBJ2-3,CASSLTSPFTDTQYF,TGTGCCAGCAGCTTAACCTCGCCTTTCACAGATACGCAGTATTTT
TRBV10-2,16,NA,NA,TRBJ2-5,CASSGRGGAELETQYF,TGCGCCAGCAGTGGTCGGGGCGGTGCTGAGTTGGAGACCCAGTACTTC
TRBV29-1,15,many,TRBD2,TRBJ2-3,CSVEDASGREDTQYF,TGCAGCGTTGAAGATGCTAGCGGGAGGGAGGATACGCAGTATTTT